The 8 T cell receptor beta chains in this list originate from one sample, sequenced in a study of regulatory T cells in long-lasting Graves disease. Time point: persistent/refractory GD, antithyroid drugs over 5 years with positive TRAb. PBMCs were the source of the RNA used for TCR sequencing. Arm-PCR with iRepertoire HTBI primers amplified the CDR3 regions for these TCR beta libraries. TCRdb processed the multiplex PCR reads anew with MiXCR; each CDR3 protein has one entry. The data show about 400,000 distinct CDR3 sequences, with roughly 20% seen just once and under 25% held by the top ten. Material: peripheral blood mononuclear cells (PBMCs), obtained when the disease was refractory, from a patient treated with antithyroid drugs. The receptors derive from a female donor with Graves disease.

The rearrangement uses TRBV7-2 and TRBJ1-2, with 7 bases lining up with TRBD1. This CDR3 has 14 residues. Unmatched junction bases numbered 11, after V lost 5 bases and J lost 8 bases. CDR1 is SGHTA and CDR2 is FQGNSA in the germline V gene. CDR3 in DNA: TGTGCCAGCAGCCCTCGGGACAGCACTGAGGGCTACACCTTC. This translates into CASSPRDSTEGYTF.

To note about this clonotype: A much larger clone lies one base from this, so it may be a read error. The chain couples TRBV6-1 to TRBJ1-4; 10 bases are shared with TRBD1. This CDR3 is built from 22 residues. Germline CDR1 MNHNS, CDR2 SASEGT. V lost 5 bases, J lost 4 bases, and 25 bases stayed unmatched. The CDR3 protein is CASSNGEWQLGTGAHHNEKLFF. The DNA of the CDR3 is TGTGCCAGCAGTAACGGGGAATGGCAATTAGGGACAGGGGCGCATCATAATGAAAAACTGTTTTTT.

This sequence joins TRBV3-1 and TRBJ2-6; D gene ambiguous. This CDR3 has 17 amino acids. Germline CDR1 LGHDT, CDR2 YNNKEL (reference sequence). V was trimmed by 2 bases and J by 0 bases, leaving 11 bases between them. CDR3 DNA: TGTGCCAGCAGCCAATATGCCGGCAGCTCTGGGGCCAACGTCCTGACTTTC. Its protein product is CASSQYAGSSGANVLTF. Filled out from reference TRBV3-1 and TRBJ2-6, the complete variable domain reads DTAVSQTPKYLVTQMGNDKSIKCEQNLGHDTMYWYKQDSKKFLKIMFSYNNKELIINETVPNRFSPKSPDKAHLNLHINSLELGDSAVYFCASSQYAGSSGANVLTFGAGSRLTVL.

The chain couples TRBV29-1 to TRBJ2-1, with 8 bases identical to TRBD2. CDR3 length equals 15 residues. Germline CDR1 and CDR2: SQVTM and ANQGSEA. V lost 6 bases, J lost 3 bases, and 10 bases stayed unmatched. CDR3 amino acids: CSVPSAGGVYNEQFF. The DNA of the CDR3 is TGCAGCGTCCCCTCGGCGGGAGGAGTCTACAATGAGCAGTTCTTC.

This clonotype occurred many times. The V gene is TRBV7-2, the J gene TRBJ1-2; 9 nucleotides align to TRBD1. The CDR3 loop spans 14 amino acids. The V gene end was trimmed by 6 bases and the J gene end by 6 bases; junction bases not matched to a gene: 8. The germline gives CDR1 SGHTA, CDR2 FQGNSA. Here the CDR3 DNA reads TGTGCCAGCAGACGAACAGGGGGCGAGAATGGCTACACCTTC. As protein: CASRRTGGENGYTF. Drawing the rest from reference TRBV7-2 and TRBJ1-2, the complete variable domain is GAGVSQSPSNKVTEKGKDVELRCDPISGHTALYWYRQSLGQGLEFLIYFQGNSAPDKSGLPSDRFSAERTGGSVSTLTIQRTQQEDSAVYLCASRRTGGENGYTFGSGTRLTVV.

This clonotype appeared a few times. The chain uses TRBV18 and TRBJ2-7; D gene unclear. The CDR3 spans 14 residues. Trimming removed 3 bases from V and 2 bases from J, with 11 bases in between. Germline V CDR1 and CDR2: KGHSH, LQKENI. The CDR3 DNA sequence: TGTGCCAGCTCACCTCCTGGCCTTACCTACGAGCAGTACTTC. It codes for CASSPPGLTYEQYF. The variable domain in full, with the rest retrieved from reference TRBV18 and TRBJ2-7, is NAGVMQNPRHLVRRRGQEARLRCSPMKGHSHVYWYRQLPEEGLKFMVYLQKENIIDESGMPKERFSAEFPKEGPSILRIQQVVRGDSAAYFCASSPPGLTYEQYFGPGTRLTVT.

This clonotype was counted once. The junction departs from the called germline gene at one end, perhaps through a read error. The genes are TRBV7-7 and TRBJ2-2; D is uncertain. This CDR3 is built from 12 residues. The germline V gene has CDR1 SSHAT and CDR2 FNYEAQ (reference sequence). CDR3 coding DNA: TGTGCTAGCAGCTTACCCGGGGGGGAGCTGTTTTTT. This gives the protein CASSLPGGELFF.

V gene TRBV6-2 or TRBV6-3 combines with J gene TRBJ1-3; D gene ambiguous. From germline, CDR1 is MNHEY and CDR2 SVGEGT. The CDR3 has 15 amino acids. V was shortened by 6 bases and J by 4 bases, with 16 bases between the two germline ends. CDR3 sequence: CASRPLESLGNTIYF. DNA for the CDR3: TGTGCCAGCAGACCCCTTGAGAGTTTGGGAAACACCATATATTTT.